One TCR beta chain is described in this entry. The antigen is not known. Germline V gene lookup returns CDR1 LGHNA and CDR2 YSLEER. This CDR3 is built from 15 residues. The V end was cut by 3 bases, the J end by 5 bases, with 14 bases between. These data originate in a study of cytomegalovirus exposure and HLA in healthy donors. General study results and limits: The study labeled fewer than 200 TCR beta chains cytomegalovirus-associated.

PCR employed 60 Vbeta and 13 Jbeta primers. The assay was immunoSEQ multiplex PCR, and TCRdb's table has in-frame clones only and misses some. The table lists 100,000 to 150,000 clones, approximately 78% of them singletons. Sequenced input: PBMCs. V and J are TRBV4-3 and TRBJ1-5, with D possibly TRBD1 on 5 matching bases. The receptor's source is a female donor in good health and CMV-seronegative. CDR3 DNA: TGCGCCAGCAGCCAGGGCGTCAGGGCGGATCAGCCCCAGCATTTT. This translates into CASSQGVRADQPQHF.